The rows below give T cell receptor beta chains drawn from one sample of a study of blood T cell repertoires in COVID-19. TCRdb keeps only in-frame clones here, not all; method: immunoSEQ multiplex PCR. The repertoire includes over 70,000 clones, more than 75% of them detected once, and about a tenth sits in the top ten. The material sequenced was peripheral blood. The receptors were sampled from a man in his 60s with COVID-19, enrolled during active disease. Each CDR3 is given with its conserved first and last residue. The D gene is left open where the match is weak. The size entry is marked missing in some rows and otherwise reads once, few, many or a size class.

V	D	size	J	CDR3	DNA
TRBV19	-	-	TRBJ2-1	CASSIDRSYNEQFF	TGTGCCAGTAGTATAGATCGCAGCTACAATGAGCAGTTCTTC
TRBV27	-	-	TRBJ1-4	CASSLVGGEKLFF	TGTGCCAGCAGTTTAGTGGGAGGTGAAAAACTGTTTTTT
TRBV4-2	-	-	TRBJ1-2	CASSLTTGDYGYTF	TGTGCCAGCAGCCTGACGACAGGAGACTATGGCTACACCTTC
TRBV6-5	-	few	TRBJ2-2	CASSISGFTGELFF	TGTGCCAGCAGTATATCAGGGTTCACCGGGGAGCTGTTTTTT
TRBV5-1	-	-	TRBJ1-5	CASSEEGYSNQPQHF	TGCGCCAGCAGCGAGGAAGGCTATAGCAATCAGCCCCAGCATTTT
TRBV5-1	TRBD2	-	TRBJ2-5	CASSLQGLVLEETQYF	TGCGCCAGCAGCTTACAAGGACTAGTGCTCGAAGAGACCCAGTACTTC
TRBV12-3/TRBV12-4	-	-	TRBJ2-3	CASSFTGSAQYF	TGTGCCAGCAGTTTCACCGGGAGTGCGCAGTATTTT
TRBV5-6	TRBD2	-	TRBJ2-2	CASSPPAGDYTGELFF	TGTGCCAGCAGCCCCCCTGCGGGGGACTACACCGGGGAGCTGTTTTTT
TRBV10-3	-	-	TRBJ2-7	CAIRANGENYEQYF	TGTGCCATCAGGGCAAACGGGGAAAACTACGAGCAGTACTTC
TRBV18	-	-	TRBJ1-1	CASSPGQNTEAFF	TGTGCCAGCTCACCGGGGCAGAACACTGAAGCTTTCTTT
TRBV3-1/TRBV3-2	TRBD1	-	TRBJ2-2	CASSPPGQGDAGELFF	TGTGCCAGCAGCCCCCCGGGACAGGGGGACGCCGGGGAGCTGTTTTTT
TRBV19	-	-	TRBJ1-3	CASSTTNSGNTIYF	TGTGCCAGTAGTACTACCAACTCTGGAAACACCATATATTTT
TRBV5-1	-	-	TRBJ2-3	CASSQQGFSTDTQYF	TGCGCCAGCAGCCAACAGGGCTTTAGCACAGATACGCAGTATTTT
TRBV2	TRBD1	-	TRBJ2-4	CASWRGQGIAKNIQYF	TGTGCCAGCTGGAGGGGACAGGGAATAGCCAAAAACATTCAGTACTTC
TRBV7-9	-	-	TRBJ2-5	CASSADSGWETQYF	TGTGCCAGCAGCGCAGACTCAGGGTGGGAGACCCAGTACTTC
TRBV5-4	-	-	TRBJ2-7	CASSKTRDEQYF	TGTGCCAGCAGCAAAACTAGGGACGAGCAGTACTTC
TRBV30	-	-	TRBJ1-3	CAWSVQGTGNTIYF	TGTGCCTGGAGTGTACAGGGAACTGGAAACACCATATATTTT
TRBV2	-	-	TRBJ2-1	CASSETTENEQFF	TGTGCCAGCAGTGAAACGACAGAAAATGAGCAGTTCTTC
TRBV10-2	TRBD2	-	TRBJ2-5	CASREGLAGIFWGETQYF	TGCGCCAGCAGAGAGGGACTAGCGGGGATATTCTGGGGAGAGACCCAGTACTTC
TRBV11-2	-	-	TRBJ2-7	CASSLGAGEQYF	TGTGCCAGCAGCTTAGGCGCGGGCGAGCAGTACTTC
TRBV4-2	-	-	TRBJ2-3	CASSHRRADTQYF	TGTGCCAGCAGCCATCGGCGGGCAGATACGCAGTATTTT
TRBV7-9	TRBD2	-	TRBJ2-5	CASSLRRGGQETQYF	TGTGCCAGCAGCTTAAGGCGGGGGGGCCAAGAGACCCAGTACTTC
TRBV24-1	TRBD1	-	TRBJ2-5	CATSDPTGAQETQYF	TGTGCCACCAGTGACCCTACAGGGGCCCAAGAGACCCAGTACTTC
TRBV19	-	-	TRBJ1-1	CASSALDSNTEAFF	TGTGCCAGCAGCGCCCTAGACAGTAACACTGAAGCTTTCTTT
TRBV5-1	-	-	TRBJ1-4	CASSFGQGGEKLFF	TGCGCCAGCAGCTTTGGTCAGGGAGGGGAAAAACTGTTTTTT
TRBV11-2	TRBD1	few	TRBJ1-3	CASSLYRGDSGNTIYF	TGTGCCAGCAGCTTATACAGGGGGGACTCTGGAAACACCATATATTTT
TRBV5-1	TRBD1	-	TRBJ1-3	CASSPRQGGGSTIYF	TGCGCCAGCAGCCCACGACAGGGTGGGGGTTCCACCATATATTTT
TRBV6-2/TRBV6-3	-	-	TRBJ1-2	CASSPHLESYTF	TGTGCCAGCAGTCCCCACCTAGAAAGCTACACCTTC
TRBV28	-	-	TRBJ1-5	CASNTGQLGSSNQPQHF	TGTGCCAGCAATACAGGACAGTTAGGGTCTAGCAATCAGCCCCAGCATTTT
TRBV5-4	TRBD1	-	TRBJ2-7	CASSLAGTGVEQYF	TGTGCCAGCAGCTTGGCCGGGACAGGGGTTGAGCAGTACTTC
TRBV6-5	TRBD1	few	TRBJ1-5	CASSPGTGGSQPQHF	TGTGCCAGTAGTCCCGGGACAGGGGGCAGTCAGCCCCAGCATTTT
TRBV5-1	TRBD2	once	TRBJ2-3	CASSLTSGRASLTDTQYF	TGCGCCAGCAGCTTGACTAGCGGGAGGGCCTCACTCACAGATACGCAGTATTTT
TRBV6-1	TRBD1	-	TRBJ1-2	CASSPTGANYGYTF	TGTGCCAGCAGTCCGACAGGGGCCAACTATGGCTACACCTTC
TRBV12-3/TRBV12-4	-	-	TRBJ1-6	CASSYRDLPLHF	TGTGCCAGCAGTTACCGCGATCTCCCCCTCCACTTT
TRBV5-1	TRBD2	-	TRBJ2-3	CASSLGLAPTDTQYF	TGCGCCAGCAGCTTAGGACTAGCCCCCACAGATACGCAGTATTTT
TRBV21-1	-	-	TRBJ2-3	CASSSPKTGGNTDTQYF	TGTGCCAGCAGCAGCCCAAAGACAGGGGGGAACACAGATACGCAGTATTTT
TRBV6-5	-	few	TRBJ1-6	CASTFSSSYNSPLHF	TGTGCCAGCACCTTTAGCAGCTCCTATAATTCACCCCTCCACTTT
TRBV6-4	TRBD1	-	TRBJ1-2	CASSSTGGWGYTF	TGTGCCAGCAGTTCGACAGGGGGCTGGGGCTACACCTTC
TRBV9	-	once	TRBJ2-7	CASSVAGSYEQYF	TGTGCCAGCAGCGTGGCAGGTTCCTACGAGCAGTACTTC
TRBV2	-	-	TRBJ1-3	CASSPGTLGNTIYF	TGTGCCAGCAGTCCCGGGACTCTTGGAAACACCATATATTTT